The 13 T cell receptor beta chains below were found in one sample sequenced in a study of molecular identifiers for immune sequencing clone quantification. TCRdb called the PCR reads again in MiXCR, with one record for every CDR3 protein. The sample has some 66,000 distinct CDR3 sequences, 15% to 20% seen once. Input material: naive CD8+ T cells from blood, with Jurkat cell RNA spiked in. Subset indicated: FACS-sorted CD8+CD4-CCR7+CD45RA+ naive T cells. The receptor set was obtained from a human donor in good health. Some libraries in this study had Jurkat cell RNA spiked in.

On this clonotype itself: A clone one base away is much larger, so this may be a read error. Without the conserved terminal phenylalanine or tryptophan, this CDR3 likely stems from a read error. The chain uses TRBV27 and TRBJ1-5; D is unresolved. V lost 5 bases and J lost 0, with 8 bases in between. The CDR3 sequence is 14 residues long. CDR1 and CDR2 (germline): MNHEY, SMNVEV (reference sequence). The CDR3 loop reads CASSHLYSNQPQHS. CDR3 sequence (DNA): TGTGCCAGCAGTCATCTGTATAGCAATCAGCCCCAGCATTCT.

This clonotype was seen many times. In DNA, the CDR3 is TGTGCCAGCAGCTTCCGGCGCGAGCAGTACTTC. Translation gives CASSFRREQYF. The chain carries TRBV5-4 and TRBJ2-7; unclear D gene. The germline gives CDR1 SGHNT, CDR2 YYREEE (reference sequence). With 2 bases removed from V and 6 bases from J, the gap between germline ends came to 6 bases. The CDR3 extends over 11 amino acids. Filled out from reference TRBV5-4 and TRBJ2-7, the complete variable domain reads ETGVTQSPTHLIKTRGQQVTLRCSSQSGHNTVSWYQQALGQGPQFIFQYYREEENGRGNFPPRFSGLQFPNYSSELNVNALELDDSALYLCASSFRREQYFGPGTRLTVT.

In regard to this clonotype: Since a much larger clone is just one base distant, this may be a read error. CDR3: CVSSIVGTGSNEQFF. The CDR3 coding sequence is TGTGTCAGTAGTATTGTAGGGACAGGGAGCAATGAGCAGTTCTTC. This chain joins TRBV19 and TRBJ2-1, with 9 bases lining up with TRBD1. Per germline, CDR1 LNHDA and CDR2 SQIVND (reference sequence). The CDR3 spans 15 residues.

The V call is TRBV12-3 or TRBV12-4, the J call TRBJ1-5; D uncertain. The CDR3 is made up of 14 amino acids. Trimming removed 3 bases from V and 5 bases from J, with 11 bases in between. The CDR3 spells CASSLVWVDQPQHF. In DNA, the CDR3 is TGTGCCAGCAGTTTGGTGTGGGTGGATCAGCCCCAGCATTTT.

In this sample, this clonotype turned up many times. The chain combines TRBV6-5 with TRBJ2-7, with 8 bases lining up with TRBD2. The CDR3 covers 12 residues. The V gene's germline CDR1 is MNHEY and CDR2 SVGAGI. With 5 bases clipped from V and 6 bases from J, the junction kept 3 bases outside the gene matches. The CDR3 DNA reads TGTGCCAGCAGTCCAGGGACTAGCGAGCAGTACTTC. Amino acid sequence: CASSPGTSEQYF.

This clonotype has at least ten counts. At one end, the junction sequence differs from germline, possibly due to a read error. This chain uses TRBV13 with TRBJ2-7, with 12 bases lining up with TRBD2. The CDR3 sequence is 14 residues long. Germline assignment: CDR1 PRHDT and CDR2 FYEKMQ (reference sequence). The CDR3 coding sequence is TGTGCCAGCAGCTTAAGACTAGCGGGAGTGGTCGCGACGTTC. Translated: CASSLRLAGVVATF.

In regard to this clonotype: A single base separates this from a much larger clone, so it may be a read error. The rearrangement joins TRBV15 to TRBJ2-3, with 12 bases that match TRBD1. The CDR3 sequence is 18 residues long. The germline gives CDR1 LNHNV, CDR2 YYDKDF (reference sequence). Here the CDR3 reads CTTSKRGGTGGASDTQYF. CDR3 bases: TGTACCACCAGCAAAAGGGGGGGGACAGGGGGCGCCTCAGATACGCAGTATTTT. Combining the CDR3 with reference TRBV15 and TRBJ2-3 gives the whole variable domain DAMVIQNPRYQVTQFGKPVTLSCSQTLNHNVMYWYQQKSSQAPKLLFHYYDKDFNNEADTPDNFQSRRPNTSFCFLDIRSPGLGDTAMYLCTTSKRGGTGGASDTQYFGPGTRLTVL.

On this clonotype itself: A read error may produce the germline difference seen at one junction end. The V gene is TRBV4-3, the J gene TRBJ2-5, with D possibly TRBD1 on 5 matching bases. Germline V gene sequence: CDR1 LGHNA, CDR2 YSLEER. CDR3 length equals 15 residues. The CDR3 loop reads CASSHEGAAQVTQYF. The CDR3 DNA reads TGCGCCAGCAGCCATGAAGGGGCAGCCCAAGTGACCCAGTACTTC.

The sample holds a few counts of this clonotype. This chain links TRBV3-1 with TRBJ2-7; unclear D gene. This CDR3 is built from 13 residues. Germline V gives CDR1 LGHDT, CDR2 YNNKEL (reference sequence). Trimming shortened V by 1 base and J by 6 bases, and 10 bases separated the two germline ends. CDR3 DNA sequence: TGTGCCAGCAGCCAAGGGTACGGGTGCGAGCAGTACTTC. This sequence encodes CASSQGYGCEQYF.

This clonotype was detected ten times or more. The chain couples TRBV30 to TRBJ1-2, with D tentatively TRBD1 (5 bases). Germline CDR1 is GTSNPN and CDR2 is SVGIG (reference sequence). This CDR3 comprises 13 residues. V shed 2 bases and J shed 6 bases, with 13 bases lying between them. CDR3 DNA: TGTGCCTGGAGTCGGGGGGGAGGTGATGGCTACACCTTC. It encodes CAWSRGGGDGYTF.

This clonotype has a count of ten or more. This sequence joins TRBV7-9 and TRBJ2-1; D is ambiguous. The germline V gene has CDR1 SEHNR and CDR2 FQNEAQ (reference sequence). This CDR3 is 13 amino acids long. The V gene lost 5 bases and the J gene lost 3 bases, with 8 bases spanning the gap. CDR3 loop: CASSTRNYNEQFF. The DNA of the CDR3 is TGTGCCAGCAGCACCCGGAACTACAATGAGCAGTTCTTC.

Worth noting for this clonotype: Possible read error: a much larger clone is one base away. The chain links TRBV3-1 to TRBJ2-7; 7 bases line up with TRBD1. The CDR3 totals 16 residues. Per the germline V gene, CDR1 is LGHDT and CDR2 is YNNKEL (reference sequence). V lost 3 bases and J lost 2; bases outside the gene matches: 10. CDR3: CASSQPTGSPTYEQYF. The CDR3 DNA reads as TGTGCCAGCAGCCAGCCGACAGGGAGCCCGACCTACGAGCAGTACTTC.

This sequence joins TRBV9 and TRBJ2-6; D is unclear. The V gene's germline CDR1 is SGDLS and CDR2 YYNGEE. V lost 6 bases, J lost 4 bases, and 14 bases lay in between. The CDR3 covers 15 residues. DNA of the CDR3: TGTGCCAGCACTCCCTTCCCGGAAGGGGCCAACGTCCTGACTTTC. Its translation is CASTPFPEGANVLTF. The entire variable domain, with the rest obtained from reference TRBV9 and TRBJ2-6, is as follows: DSGVTQTPKHLITATGQRVTLRCSPRSGDLSVYWYQQSLDQGLQFLIQYYNGEERAKGNILERFSAQQFPDLHSELNLSSLELGDSALYFCASTPFPEGANVLTFGAGSRLTVL.